Here is one T cell receptor (beta chain) with its context. This clone's antigen is unknown. The record has no base qualities; no much larger clone is one base away. This sample is drawn from a study of T cell changes during pregnancy in multiple sclerosis (dated by TCRdb to the late 2010s). In terms of the full investigation: Changes in the T cell repertoire over the course of pregnancy were examined in this study in women with multiple sclerosis.

The library was prepared using the immunoSEQ multiplex PCR assay. Held by TCRdb, this immuneACCESS table contains in-frame sequences only and omits some clones. Under half of the omission traces to an unresolved V gene where checked; the cause of the rest is unknown. The sample table holds about 120,000 clones, of which 93% were seen once. The top ten hold approximately 6.2% of the sample. A distance of 16 bases separates the germline ends of V and J, which lose 5 bases and 5 bases respectively. The CDR1 and CDR2 encoded by the germline V gene (reference sequence) are SEHNR and FQNEAQ. Including the terminal cysteine and phenylalanine, the CDR3 comprises 15 residues. Just CDR3 DNA is preserved here, 45 bases in frame from base 1.

The clonotype comes from a female donor with multiple sclerosis, enrolled in a pregnancy study. Sequencing used peripheral blood, obtained before pregnancy. The V and J segments used are TRBV7-9 and TRBJ2-1; 5 matching bases give a weak D call of TRBD1. Read as DNA, the sequence is TGTGCCAGCAGCAACGCCCCGACAGTAAACAATGAGCAGTTCTTC. The translation is CASSNAPTVNNEQFF.